The sequence of this T cell receptor (beta chain) was determined in a study of radiotherapy plus CTLA-4 blockade in lung cancer. Study results and limitations: Blood TCR clones of tumor origin expanded after radiotherapy plus ipilimumab.

CTLA-4 blockade using ipilimumab, together with focal radiation, was received by patients with chemo-refractory metastatic non-small-cell lung cancer. Only in-frame clones appear in the TCRdb table, and some are missing; sequencing was by immunoSEQ multiplex PCR. The table lists about 120,000 clones, 78% of them singletons. The junction had 3 bases not matched to a gene; V was cut back by 0 bases and J by 1 base. Germline-derived CDR1 and CDR2 are SGHAT and FQNNGV. The length of the CDR3 is 17 residues. With respect to this clone: Its antigen is undetermined.

The sample consisted of peripheral blood, taken from a patient treated with radiotherapy plus ipilimumab. The rearrangement joins TRBV11-2 to TRBJ2-6; 7 bases are a match to TRBD1. This sequence was found in a human donor with non-small cell lung cancer who had a partial response to radiotherapy plus ipilimumab. Here the CDR3 DNA reads TGTGCCAGCAGCTTAGATACGACAGGGTCTGGGGCCAACGTCCTGACTTTC. Translation: CASSLDTTGSGANVLTF.